The clone carrying this T cell receptor (beta chain) was recorded at least ten times. Its target is not known. In TCRdb, the PCR reads were re-called with MiXCR into one record per CDR3 protein. The sample shows 75,000 to 100,000 distinct CDR3 sequences, around 17% of them seen only once. These data are taken from a study of molecular identifiers for immune sequencing clone quantification. Study overall: Replicate experiments took RNA from roughly 18,000 or 92,000 naive CD8 cells, divided it five ways and sequenced four.

Sorting recovered naive CD8 T cells on a CD8+CD4-CCR7+CD45RA+ profile. Germline V gives CDR1 MDHEN, CDR2 SYDVKM. Unmatched junction bases numbered 2, after V lost 4 bases and J lost 0 bases. This CDR3 has 15 amino acids. Findings of the study overall: Spiked Jurkat TCR RNA equal to one cell could reportedly be picked out among 900,000 to 1,000,000 naive cells.

The specimen sequenced was naive CD8+ T cells from blood, with Jurkat cell RNA spiked in. Subset indicated: FACS-sorted CD8+CD4-CCR7+CD45RA+ naive T cells. The source is a human donor in good health. Some libraries in this study had Jurkat cell RNA spiked in. The chain uses TRBV28 and TRBJ2-1; TRBD1 matches at 8 bases. This chain's CDR3 is CASSYRGSSYNEQFF. CDR3 DNA: TGTGCCAGCAGTTACAGGGGGAGCTCCTACAATGAGCAGTTCTTC. The whole variable domain, filled in from reference TRBV28 and TRBJ2-1, reads DVKVTQSSRYLVKRTGEKVFLECVQDMDHENMFWYRQDPGLGLRLIYFSYDVKMKEKGDIPEGYSVSREKKERFSLILESASTNQTSMYLCASSYRGSSYNEQFFGPGTRLTVL.